This T cell receptor (beta chain) appears in the sequencing data of a study of blood T cell repertoires in COVID-19. Study summary: Some COVID-19 samples were acute and others convalescent; all came from the United States, Italy and Spain. Sources were T cells, B-cell-depleted T cells, or PBMCs; the material itself was cDNA or gDNA.

Authors' processing steps: It was from reference gene primer amplification that nucleated cell counts were estimated. The method was immunoSEQ multiplex PCR; TCRdb's version includes in-frame clones alone and lacks a portion of them. V, J and clone size reflect that table, while D and trimming were determined from the DNA. The sample consists of around 100,000 clones, roughly 90% of them appearing once. CDR1 is SEHNR and CDR2 is FQNEAQ in the germline V gene (reference sequence). This CDR3 has 15 amino acids. Trimming cost V 0 bases and J 4 bases, with 7 bases left between them. The source is a woman aged 60-70 years with acute or convalescent COVID-19. The chain is built from TRBV7-9 and TRBJ2-6, with D perhaps matching TRBD1 (5 bases). Sequenced material: peripheral blood. CDR3 region: CASSLAGAGANVLTF. Here the CDR3 DNA reads TGTGCCAGCAGCTTAGCAGGGGCCGGGGCCAACGTCCTGACTTTC.